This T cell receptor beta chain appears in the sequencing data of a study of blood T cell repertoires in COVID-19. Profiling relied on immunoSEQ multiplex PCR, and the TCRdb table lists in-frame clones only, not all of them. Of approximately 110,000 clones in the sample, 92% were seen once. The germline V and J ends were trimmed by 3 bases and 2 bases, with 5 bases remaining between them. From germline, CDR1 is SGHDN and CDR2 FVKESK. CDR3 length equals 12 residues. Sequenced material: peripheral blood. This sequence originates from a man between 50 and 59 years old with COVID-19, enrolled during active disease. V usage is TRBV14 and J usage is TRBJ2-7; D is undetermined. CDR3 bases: TGTGCCAGCAGCCAGACAACCTACGAGCAGTACTTC. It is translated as CASSQTTYEQYF.